A selection of T cell receptor beta chains follows, all from one sample in a study of beta chain features in type 1 diabetes. Using immunoSEQ multiplex PCR, the repertoire was profiled, and TCRdb retains in-frame clones only, with some absent. The sample shows some 270,000 clones, around 9.9% of them seen only once. The sequenced material came from naive CD4+ T cells from blood. The receptors here all came from a man younger than 45 with type 1 diabetes. Each CDR3 is given with its conserved first and last residue. A D gene is named only where the DNA matches it firmly. Size is stated for part of the rows, as once, few or many counts, or as a class when the clone is expanded.

D	J	size	V	CDR3	DNA
NA	TRBJ1-1	NA	TRBV9	CASSVDGGAGAFF	TGTGCCAGCAGCGTAGATGGCGGGGCGGGAGCTTTCTTT
NA	TRBJ2-1	NA	TRBV9	CASSAQRGGLGYEQFF	TGTGCCAGCAGCGCCCAGCGAGGTGGCCTCGGGTATGAGCAGTTCTTC
TRBD1	TRBJ2-7	few	TRBV5-1	CASSRMGRGTYEQYF	TGCGCCAGCAGCCGGATGGGCAGGGGGACCTACGAGCAGTACTTC
TRBD1	TRBJ1-6	NA	TRBV25-1	CASRQGAMYSPLHF	TGTGCCAGCAGACAGGGGGCAATGTATTCACCCCTCCACTTT
NA	TRBJ2-1	few	TRBV15	CATSRGGGQSYNEQFF	TGTGCCACCAGCAGAGGTGGAGGACAGTCCTACAATGAGCAGTTCTTC
TRBD1	TRBJ1-2	NA	TRBV6-6	CASQTGNYGYTF	TGTGCCAGCCAGACAGGGAACTATGGCTACACCTTC
NA	TRBJ2-5	few	TRBV7-3	CASSLQIGETQYF	TGTGCCAGCAGCCTTCAAATCGGGGAGACCCAGTACTTC
TRBD2	TRBJ2-1	NA	TRBV7-9	CASSLPLGTRNEQFF	TGTGCCAGCAGCTTACCTCTTGGGACTAGAAATGAGCAGTTCTTC
NA	TRBJ2-5	NA	TRBV15	CATSREVPGQLQETQYF	TGTGCCACCAGCAGAGAGGTCCCCGGACAGCTCCAAGAGACCCAGTACTTC
NA	TRBJ1-1	NA	TRBV18	CASSPGALGTEAFF	TGTGCCAGCTCGCCAGGGGCGCTGGGGACTGAAGCTTTCTTT
TRBD2	TRBJ2-3	few	TRBV6-6	CASSYLAGAVDTQYF	TGTGCCAGCAGTTATCTAGCGGGTGCCGTCGATACGCAGTATTTT
TRBD1	TRBJ1-2	NA	TRBV5-4	CASSASGTDYGYTF	TGTGCCAGCAGCGCTTCCGGGACAGACTATGGCTACACCTTC
NA	TRBJ2-5	few	TRBV7-3	CASSPHTEGTQYF	TGTGCCAGCAGCCCACACACGGAGGGGACCCAGTACTTC
NA	TRBJ2-1	NA	TRBV2	CASSILGDEQFF	TGTGCCAGCAGCATCCTAGGGGATGAGCAGTTCTTC
NA	TRBJ2-3	NA	TRBV14	CASSQILAAGTDTQYF	TGTGCCAGCAGCCAGATACTAGCAGCCGGCACAGATACGCAGTATTTT
NA	TRBJ1-6	NA	TRBV5-1	CASSLRGIESPLHF	TGCGCCAGCAGCTTACGGGGGATCGAATCACCCCTCCACTTT
NA	TRBJ2-7	NA	TRBV21-1	CASRPLDRVLEQYF	TGTGCCAGCCGCCCTCTGGACAGGGTTCTCGAGCAGTACTTC
TRBD1	TRBJ2-2	few	TRBV30	CAWSLTGGTGELFF	TGTGCCTGGAGCTTAACAGGGGGAACCGGGGAGCTGTTTTTT
NA	TRBJ1-5	few	TRBV4-2	CASSQDKSGALNQPQHF	TGTGCCAGCAGCCAAGATAAATCAGGGGCGCTCAATCAGCCCCAGCATTTT
NA	TRBJ1-3	few	TRBV7-9	CASSQEVRGTIYF	TGTGCCAGCAGCCAGGAGGTTCGCGGCACCATATATTTT
TRBD2	TRBJ2-3	NA	TRBV15	CATRPPSIAGDTDTQYF	TGTGCCACCAGGCCGCCCTCCATAGCGGGGGACACAGATACGCAGTATTTT
NA	TRBJ2-3	once	TRBV7-2	CASSLGPGSTDTQYF	TGTGCCAGCAGCTTAGGCCCGGGGTCAACAGATACGCAGTATTTT
TRBD2	TRBJ2-3	NA	TRBV4-3	CASSPFGGRADTQYF	TGCGCCAGCAGCCCTTTTGGGGGGAGGGCAGATACGCAGTATTTT
NA	TRBJ2-1	few	TRBV28	CASTRPGFTYNEQFF	TGTGCCAGCACCAGGCCGGGGTTCACCTACAATGAGCAGTTCTTC
TRBD2	TRBJ2-3	NA	TRBV29-1	CSVVAGGTDTQYF	TGCAGCGTTGTTGCGGGGGGCACAGATACGCAGTATTTT
TRBD1	TRBJ1-6	NA	TRBV4-3	CASSQAPGGPSIPLHF	TGCGCCAGCAGCCAAGCCCCAGGGGGGCCTAGTATCCCCCTCCACTTT
NA	TRBJ2-5	NA	TRBV5-1	CASSLGREETQYF	TGCGCCAGCAGCTTGGGCAGGGAAGAGACCCAGTACTTC
NA	TRBJ1-6	NA	TRBV30	CAWSNGRGSPLHF	TGTGCCTGGAGTAATGGCAGAGGTAGCCCCCTCCACTTT
TRBD1	TRBJ2-2	few	TRBV4-1	CASSLGQGDTGELFF	TGCGCCAGCAGCCTGGGACAGGGGGACACCGGGGAGCTGTTTTTT
NA	TRBJ2-5	NA	TRBV19	CASSKGGYQETQYF	TGTGCCAGTAGTAAGGGGGGGTACCAAGAGACCCAGTACTTC